The entry below gives a single T cell receptor beta chain sequence along with its context. This record comes from a study of blood T cell repertoires in COVID-19. Study-level information: Sources were T cells, B-cell-depleted T cells, or PBMCs; the material itself was cDNA or gDNA.

The CDR3 spans 15 residues. Looked up from germline, CDR1 is MNHEY and CDR2 is SMNVEV (reference sequence). The ends lost 5 bases at V and 3 bases at J; junction bases unmatched: 5. Participant age was about 18 to 95 years, and participants resided in fewer than 25 US areas. Only in-frame clones appear in the TCRdb table, and some are missing; sequencing was by immunoSEQ multiplex PCR. The sample carries roughly 300,000 clones, roughly 87% recorded once. V gene TRBV27 combines with J gene TRBJ1-3; 9 nucleotides align to TRBD1. This sequence was found in a woman aged 25 to 39 who had recovered from COVID-19. Sequencing used PBMCs or T cells enriched from blood (not recorded which). This CDR3 reads CASSLRQGVGNTIYF. The CDR3 DNA reads as TGTGCCAGCAGTCTTAGACAGGGGGTTGGAAACACCATATATTTT.